Listed here are 2 T cell receptor beta chains from one sample, sequenced in a study of blood T cell repertoires in COVID-19. This table comes from immunoSEQ multiplex PCR, and its TCRdb copy is limited to in-frame clones, with some not included. The sample has some 260,000 clones; about 70% are singletons. Material: peripheral blood. The receptors were sampled from a woman aged 80 or over with acute or convalescent COVID-19.

This clone was seen only a few times. The chain combines TRBV5-1 with TRBJ2-3; D is possibly TRBD1 (6 bases). V lost 5 bases and J 3 bases, leaving 19 bases between the germline ends. There are 16 residues in the CDR3. The germline gives CDR1 SGHRS, CDR2 YFSETQ. The CDR3 coding sequence is TGCGCCAGCAGTAAAGAGCCCCAGGGGCTGACAGATACGCAGTATTTT. It is translated as CASSKEPQGLTDTQYF. The entire variable domain, with the rest obtained from reference TRBV5-1 and TRBJ2-3, is as follows: KAGVTQTPRYLIKTRGQQVTLSCSPISGHRSVSWYQQTPGQGLQFLFEYFSETQRNKGNFPGRFSGRQFSNSRSEMNVSTLELGDSALYLCASSKEPQGLTDTQYFGPGTRLTVL.

V and J are TRBV19 and TRBJ1-5; perhaps TRBD1 as D (5 bases). The V end was cut by 3 bases, the J end by 5 bases, with 26 bases between. This CDR3 has 19 residues. The V gene's germline CDR1 is LNHDA and CDR2 SQIVND (reference sequence). CDR3: CASSIGGSYVGGMYQPQHF. CDR3 bases: TGTGCCAGTAGTATTGGGGGGAGTTATGTAGGTGGCATGTATCAGCCCCAGCATTTT.